This TCR beta chain is from a study of shared clonotypes between healthy human individuals. The study's findings and limits: The study generally estimated greater richness for naive than memory subsets.

As to this clone: Its antigen remains unknown.

The assay was immunoSEQ multiplex PCR, and TCRdb's table has in-frame clones only and misses some. Altogether 740,000 or so clones are present, about three quarters being singletons, with the ten largest covering 1.5% to 2%. Trimming took 1 base from V and 1 from J, leaving 10 bases between them. Germline values: CDR1 SGHVS, CDR2 FQNEAQ. The CDR3 contains 15 residues. The clonotype was recovered from a woman aged 25-40 years in good health. Sequenced material: memory CD4+ T cells sorted from blood. Subset meaning: CD45RA-negative fraction. The rearrangement uses TRBV7-8 and TRBJ1-1; D not resolved. The CDR3 region is CASSLGDGRNTEAFF. Written as DNA, the CDR3 is TGTGCCAGCAGCTTAGGAGACGGAAGGAACACTGAAGCTTTCTTT.